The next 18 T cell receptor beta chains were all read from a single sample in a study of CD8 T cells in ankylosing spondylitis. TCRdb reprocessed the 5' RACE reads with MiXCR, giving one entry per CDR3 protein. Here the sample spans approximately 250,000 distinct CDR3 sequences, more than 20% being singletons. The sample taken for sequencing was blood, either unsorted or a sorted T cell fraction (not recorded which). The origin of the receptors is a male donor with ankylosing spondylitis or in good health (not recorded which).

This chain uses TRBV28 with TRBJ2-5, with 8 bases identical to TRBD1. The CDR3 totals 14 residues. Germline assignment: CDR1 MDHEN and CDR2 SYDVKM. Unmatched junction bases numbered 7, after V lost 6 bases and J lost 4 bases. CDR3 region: CASSNHGQGETQYF. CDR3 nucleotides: TGTGCCAGCAGCAACCACGGACAGGGAGAGACCCAGTACTTC.

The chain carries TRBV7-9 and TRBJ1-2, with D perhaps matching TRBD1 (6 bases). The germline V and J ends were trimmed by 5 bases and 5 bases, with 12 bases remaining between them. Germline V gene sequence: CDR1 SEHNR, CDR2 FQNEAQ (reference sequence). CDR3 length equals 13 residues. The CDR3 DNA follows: TGTGCCAGCAGCCAGAGACAGGATTATGGCTACACCTTC. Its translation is CASSQRQDYGYTF.

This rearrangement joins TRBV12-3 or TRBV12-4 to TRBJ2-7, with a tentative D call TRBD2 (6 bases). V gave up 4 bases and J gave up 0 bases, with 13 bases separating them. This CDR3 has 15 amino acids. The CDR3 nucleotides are TGTGCCAGCAGTTCTACGGGACTCGGCTCCTACGAGCAGTACTTC. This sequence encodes CASSSTGLGSYEQYF.

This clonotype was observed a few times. CDR3 nucleotides: TGTGCCAGCAGTTACTCGGGACTGCCTTACGAGCAGTACTTC. This codes for CASSYSGLPYEQYF. V usage is TRBV6-5 and J usage is TRBJ2-7; TRBD2 might be the D (6 bases). V was clipped by 0 bases and J by 4 bases, with 10 bases between them. Germline CDR1 MNHEY, CDR2 SVGAGI. The CDR3 totals 14 residues.

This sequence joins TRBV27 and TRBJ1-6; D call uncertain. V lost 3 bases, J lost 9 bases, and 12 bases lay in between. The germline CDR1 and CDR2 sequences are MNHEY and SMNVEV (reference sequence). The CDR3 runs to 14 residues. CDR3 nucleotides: TGTGCCAGCAGTTTCCAACCGCGTGTTTCACCCCTCCACTTT. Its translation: CASSFQPRVSPLHF.

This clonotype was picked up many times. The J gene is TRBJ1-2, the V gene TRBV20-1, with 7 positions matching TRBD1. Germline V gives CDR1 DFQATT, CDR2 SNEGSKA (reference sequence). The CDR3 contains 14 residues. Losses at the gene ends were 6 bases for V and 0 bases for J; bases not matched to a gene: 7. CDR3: CSAPQGNTNYGYTF. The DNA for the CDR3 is TGCAGTGCGCCACAGGGGAACACTAACTATGGCTACACCTTC.

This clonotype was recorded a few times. CDR3 bases: TGTGCCATCAGTGCCGAGGCTGCCAAAAACATTCAGTACTTC. As protein: CAISAEAAKNIQYF. V gene TRBV10-3 combines with J gene TRBJ2-4; D gene unclear. CDR3 length: 14 residues. From germline, CDR1 is ENHRY and CDR2 SYGVKD. Trimming removed 4 bases from V and 1 base from J, with 8 bases in between.

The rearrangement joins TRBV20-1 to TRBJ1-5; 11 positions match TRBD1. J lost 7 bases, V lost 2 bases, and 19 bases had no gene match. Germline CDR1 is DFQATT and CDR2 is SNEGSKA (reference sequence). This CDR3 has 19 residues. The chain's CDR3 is CSARFGDRGTRVQGQPQHF. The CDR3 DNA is TGCAGTGCTAGATTCGGGGACAGGGGGACCAGGGTGCAGGGGCAGCCCCAGCATTTT.

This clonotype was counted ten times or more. Written as DNA, the CDR3 is TGTGCCAGCAGCCGGACTAGCGCACTGAGCTCCTACGAGCAGTACTTC. As protein: CASSRTSALSSYEQYF. The rearrangement uses TRBV6-1 and TRBJ2-7; 9 bases match TRBD2. V lost 6 bases and J lost 0; bases outside the gene matches: 9. Germline V gene lookup returns CDR1 MNHNS and CDR2 SASEGT. The CDR3 extends over 16 amino acids.

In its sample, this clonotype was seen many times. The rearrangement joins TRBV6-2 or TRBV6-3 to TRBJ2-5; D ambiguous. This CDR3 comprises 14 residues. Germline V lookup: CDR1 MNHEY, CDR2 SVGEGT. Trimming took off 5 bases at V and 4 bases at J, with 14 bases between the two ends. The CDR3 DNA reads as TGTGCCAGCAGTACGGCGGTGCCCCCAGAGACCCAGTACTTC. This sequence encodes CASSTAVPPETQYF.

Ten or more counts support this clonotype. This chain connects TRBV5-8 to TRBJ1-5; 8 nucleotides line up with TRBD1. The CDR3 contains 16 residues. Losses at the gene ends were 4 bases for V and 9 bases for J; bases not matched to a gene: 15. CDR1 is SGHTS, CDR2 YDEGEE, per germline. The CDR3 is CASSIRGTGGRGPQHF. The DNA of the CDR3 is TGTGCCAGCAGCATACGAGGGACAGGCGGCCGAGGGCCCCAGCATTTT.

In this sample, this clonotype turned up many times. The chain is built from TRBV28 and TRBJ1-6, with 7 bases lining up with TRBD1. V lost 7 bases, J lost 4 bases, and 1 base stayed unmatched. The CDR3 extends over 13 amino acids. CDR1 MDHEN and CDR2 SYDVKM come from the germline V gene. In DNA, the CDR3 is TGTGCCAGCACGGGACAGTATAATTCACCCCTCCACTTT. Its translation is CASTGQYNSPLHF.

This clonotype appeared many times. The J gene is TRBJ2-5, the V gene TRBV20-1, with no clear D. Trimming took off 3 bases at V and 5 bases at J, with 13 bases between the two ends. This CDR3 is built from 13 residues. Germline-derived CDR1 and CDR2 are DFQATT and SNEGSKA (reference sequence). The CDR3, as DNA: TGCAGTGCTAGGTCCTCGATGTGGGAGACCCAGTACTTC. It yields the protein CSARSSMWETQYF.

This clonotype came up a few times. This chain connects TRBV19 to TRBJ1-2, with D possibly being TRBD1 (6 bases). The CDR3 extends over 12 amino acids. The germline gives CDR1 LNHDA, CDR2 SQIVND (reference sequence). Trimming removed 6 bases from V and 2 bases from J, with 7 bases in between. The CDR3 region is CASSGQNYGYTF. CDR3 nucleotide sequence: TGTGCCAGTAGCGGACAGAACTATGGCTACACCTTC.

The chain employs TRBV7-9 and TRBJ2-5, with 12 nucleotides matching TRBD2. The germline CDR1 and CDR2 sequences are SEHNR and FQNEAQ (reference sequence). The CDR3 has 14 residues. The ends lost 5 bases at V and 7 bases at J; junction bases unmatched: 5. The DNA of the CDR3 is TGTGCCAGCAGCCGACTAGCGGGGGACGGGACCCAGTACTTC. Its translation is CASSRLAGDGTQYF. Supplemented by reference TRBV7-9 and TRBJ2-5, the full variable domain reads DTGVSQNPRHKITKRGQNVTFRCDPISEHNRLYWYRQTLGQGPEFLTYFQNEAQLEKSRLLSDRFSAERPKGSFSTLEIQRTEQGDSAMYLCASSRLAGDGTQYFGPGTRLLVL.

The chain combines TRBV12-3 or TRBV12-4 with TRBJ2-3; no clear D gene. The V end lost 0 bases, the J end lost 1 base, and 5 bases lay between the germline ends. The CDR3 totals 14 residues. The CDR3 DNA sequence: TGTGCCAGCAGTTTAGCCCTTGGCACAGATACGCAGTATTTT. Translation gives CASSLALGTDTQYF.

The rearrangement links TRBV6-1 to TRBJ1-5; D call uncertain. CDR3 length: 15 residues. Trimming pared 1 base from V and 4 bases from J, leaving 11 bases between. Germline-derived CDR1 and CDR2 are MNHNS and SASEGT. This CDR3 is CASSEVVARNQPQHF. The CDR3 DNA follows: TGTGCCAGCAGTGAAGTTGTGGCCAGAAATCAGCCCCAGCATTTT.

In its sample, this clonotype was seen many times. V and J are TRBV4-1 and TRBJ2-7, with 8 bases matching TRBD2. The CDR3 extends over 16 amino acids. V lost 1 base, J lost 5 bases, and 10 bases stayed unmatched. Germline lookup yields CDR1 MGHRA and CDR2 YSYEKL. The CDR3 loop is CASSQGRTSGFHEQYF. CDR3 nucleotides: TGCGCCAGCAGCCAAGGCCGCACTAGCGGTTTCCACGAGCAGTACTTC.